This T cell receptor beta chain was sequenced in a study of T-cell reconstitution after alpha-beta-depleted transplantation in children. Using unique molecular identifiers, the investigators prepared the TCRbeta library. TCRdb itself ran the PCR reads through MiXCR, one entry per CDR3 protein. The sample carries approximately 490,000 distinct CDR3 sequences, under 15% recorded once. This clonotype has a handful of counts. Germline CDR1 and CDR2: LGHNA and YSLEER. CDR3 length equals 16 residues. The V gene end was trimmed by 0 bases and the J gene end by 2 bases; junction bases not matched to a gene: 4.

The material was PBMCs from the stem cell graft donor, obtained from the stem cell graft. This TCR derives from a human donor who donated a stem cell graft to a child with combined immunodeficiency. The chain has TRBV4-3 and TRBJ2-3; 8 bases fit TRBD1. CDR3 amino acids: CASSQDRQGATDTQYF. CDR3 sequence (DNA): TGCGCCAGCAGCCAAGATCGGCAGGGGGCCACAGATACGCAGTATTTT.